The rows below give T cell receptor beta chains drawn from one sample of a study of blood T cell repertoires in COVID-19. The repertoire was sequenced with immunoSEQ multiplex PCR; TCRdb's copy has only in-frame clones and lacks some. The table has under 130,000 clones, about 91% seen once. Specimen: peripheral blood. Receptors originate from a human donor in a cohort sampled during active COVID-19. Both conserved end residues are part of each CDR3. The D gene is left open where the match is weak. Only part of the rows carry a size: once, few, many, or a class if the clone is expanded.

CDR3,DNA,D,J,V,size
CAWDSGTGASPLHF,TGTGCCTGGGACTCCGGGACAGGGGCGTCACCCCTCCACTTT,TRBD1,TRBJ1-6,TRBV30,.
CASSLVLTTGGDGYTF,TGCGCCAGCAGCTTGGTCCTAACCACAGGGGGCGATGGCTACACCTTC,TRBD1,TRBJ1-2,TRBV5-1,.
CASSQDPVGTGVQPQHF,TGCGCCAGCAGCCAAGATCCGGTAGGGACAGGGGTGCAGCCCCAGCATTTT,TRBD1,TRBJ1-5,TRBV4-1,.
CASSLSAGGNSPLHF,TGTGCCAGCAGCTTAAGCGCAGGAGGAAATTCACCCCTCCACTTT,.,TRBJ1-6,TRBV7-2,.
CASSYGPGLAYEQYF,TGTGCCAGCAGTTACGGACCGGGACTAGCCTACGAGCAGTACTTC,TRBD2,TRBJ2-7,TRBV6-6,.
CASSSPGLAGNEQFF,TGTGCCAGCAGTTCTCCGGGACTAGCGGGGAATGAGCAGTTCTTC,TRBD2,TRBJ2-1,TRBV6-5,.
CATSRGPAGGLNEQFF,TGTGCCACCAGCAGAGGGCCAGCGGGGGGTTTGAATGAGCAGTTCTTC,TRBD2,TRBJ2-1,TRBV15,.
CASSSGGEKLFF,TGCGCCAGCAGCTCGGGGGGGGAAAAACTGTTTTTT,.,TRBJ1-4,TRBV4-3,.
CASSLFLAGTVQTQYF,TGTGCCAGCAGCTTATTTTTAGCGGGGACGGTCCAGACCCAGTACTTC,TRBD2,TRBJ2-5,TRBV7-6,.
CSVGGGSGSSYNEQFF,TGCAGCGTTGGCGGCGGTAGCGGGAGCTCCTACAATGAGCAGTTCTTC,TRBD2,TRBJ2-1,TRBV29-1,few
CASSQGLDEQYF,TGCGCCAGCAGCCAAGGGTTAGACGAGCAGTACTTC,.,TRBJ2-7,TRBV4-1,.
CASSLEPGADTQYF,TGTGCCAGCAGCTTAGAGCCAGGGGCAGATACGCAGTATTTT,.,TRBJ2-3,TRBV11-2,.
CAWSRDSNQPQHF,TGTGCCTGGAGCCGAGATAGCAATCAGCCCCAGCATTTT,.,TRBJ1-5,TRBV30,.
CASSPRTGGSDTQYF,TGTGCCAGTAGTCCCAGGACAGGGGGCTCAGATACGCAGTATTTT,TRBD1,TRBJ2-3,TRBV19,.
CASSQDSTAPNEQFF,TGTGCCAGCAGCCAAGACTCCACGGCGCCTAATGAGCAGTTCTTC,.,TRBJ2-1,TRBV11-3,.
CASSFRRGREKLFF,TGTGCCAGCAGTTTTCGCAGGGGTCGGGAAAAACTGTTTTTT,.,TRBJ1-4,TRBV27,.
CASKQTRGNTEAFF,TGTGCCAGCAAACAAACGCGGGGGAACACTGAAGCTTTCTTT,.,TRBJ1-1,TRBV28,.
CASSFVPGLDVVEQFF,TGTGCCAGCAGCTTTGTCCCGGGACTAGATGTGGTTGAGCAGTTCTTC,TRBD2,TRBJ2-1,TRBV7-9,.
CASIHRGPSYGYTF,TGCGCCAGCATCCATCGGGGTCCGAGCTATGGCTACACCTTC,.,TRBJ1-2,TRBV23-1,few
CASSPWTGDNQPQHF,TGTGCCAGCTCACCATGGACAGGGGACAATCAGCCCCAGCATTTT,TRBD1,TRBJ1-5,TRBV18,.
CASSRIPGQGNEKLFF,TGCGCCAGCAGCCGCATACCGGGACAGGGTAATGAAAAACTGTTTTTT,TRBD1,TRBJ1-4,TRBV5-1,.
CASSLDAQGTDTQYF,TGTGCCAGCAGCTTAGATGCCCAGGGTACAGATACGCAGTATTTT,.,TRBJ2-3,TRBV11-3,once
CASSARSLAGARDTQYF,TGTGCCAGCAGCGCCCGCTCGCTAGCGGGGGCTCGGGATACGCAGTATTTT,TRBD2,TRBJ2-3,TRBV9,.
CASSWTGVKTEAFF,TGTGCCAGCAGCTGGACAGGGGTAAAAACTGAAGCTTTCTTT,TRBD1,TRBJ1-1,TRBV5-5,.
CASSPRTSGGETQYF,TGCGCCAGCAGCCCTAGGACTAGCGGGGGAGAGACCCAGTACTTC,TRBD2,TRBJ2-5,TRBV5-1,.
CASSLGARATEAFF,TGCGCCAGCAGCTTGGGGGCGCGGGCCACTGAAGCTTTCTTT,.,TRBJ1-1,TRBV5-1,.
CSVEGPGGITDTQYF,TGCAGCGTTGAAGGACCGGGAGGGATCACAGATACGCAGTATTTT,TRBD2,TRBJ2-3,TRBV29-1,.
CASSQRASGPEQFF,TGTGCCAGCAGCCAAAGGGCTAGCGGGCCAGAGCAGTTCTTC,TRBD2,TRBJ2-1,TRBV3-1/TRBV3-2,.
CASSNPQGIRTEAFF,TGTGCCAGCAGTAACCCACAGGGGATCCGAACAGAAGCTTTCTTT,TRBD1,TRBJ1-1,TRBV6-2/TRBV6-3,.
CASSSPSSRGMGGYTF,TGCGCCAGCAGCTCCCCCTCGTCCCGGGGTATGGGAGGCTACACCTTC,.,TRBJ1-2,TRBV5-1,.